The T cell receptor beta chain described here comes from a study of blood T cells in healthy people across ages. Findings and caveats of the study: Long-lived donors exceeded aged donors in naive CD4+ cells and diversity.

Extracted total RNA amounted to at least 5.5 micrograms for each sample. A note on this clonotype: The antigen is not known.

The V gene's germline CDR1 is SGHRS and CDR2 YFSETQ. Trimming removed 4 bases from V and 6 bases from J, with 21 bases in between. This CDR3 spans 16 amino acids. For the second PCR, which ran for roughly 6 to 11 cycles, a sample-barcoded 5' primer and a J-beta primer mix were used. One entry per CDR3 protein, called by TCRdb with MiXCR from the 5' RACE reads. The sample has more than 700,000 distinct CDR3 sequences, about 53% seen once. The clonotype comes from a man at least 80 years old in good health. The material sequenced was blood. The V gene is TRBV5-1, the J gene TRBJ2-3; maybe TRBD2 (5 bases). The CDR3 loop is CASSRGGAEVPDTQYF. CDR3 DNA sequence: TGCGCCAGCAGCCGCGGTGGAGCGGAGGTGCCCGATACGCAGTATTTT.